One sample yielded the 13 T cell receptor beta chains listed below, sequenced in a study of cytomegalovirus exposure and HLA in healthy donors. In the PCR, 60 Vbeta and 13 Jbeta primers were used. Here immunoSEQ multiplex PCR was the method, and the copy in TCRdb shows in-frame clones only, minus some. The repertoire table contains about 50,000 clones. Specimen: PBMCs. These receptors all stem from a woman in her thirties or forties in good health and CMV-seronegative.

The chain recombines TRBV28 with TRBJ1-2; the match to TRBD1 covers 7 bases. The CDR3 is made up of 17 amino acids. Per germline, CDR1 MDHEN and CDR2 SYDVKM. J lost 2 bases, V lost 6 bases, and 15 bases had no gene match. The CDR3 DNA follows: TGTGCCAGCAGGGGCGGTTGGAGGGGGCAGGGAAACTATGGCTACACCTTC. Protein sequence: CASRGGWRGQGNYGYTF.

CDR3 region: CASTIGRLTDTQYF. The CDR3 DNA sequence: TGTGCCAGCACCATCGGGAGGTTAACAGATACGCAGTATTTT. The chain couples TRBV7-2 to TRBJ2-3, with 7 nucleotides matching TRBD2. V gave up 7 bases and J gave up 3 bases; unmatched junction bases: 7. CDR1 is SGHTA and CDR2 is FQGNSA in the germline V gene. This CDR3 is built from 14 residues.

The CDR3: CASSGSSVPTPDTEAFF. The CDR3 DNA follows: TGCGCCAGCAGCGGCTCAAGCGTCCCCACGCCGGACACTGAAGCTTTCTTT. The rearrangement uses TRBV4-1 and TRBJ1-1; D gene ambiguous. Germline V gene data show CDR1 as MGHRA and CDR2 as YSYEKL. V was trimmed by 5 bases and J by 3 bases, leaving 22 bases between them. This CDR3 comprises 17 residues.

The CDR3 protein is CASSSGLAGTETQYF. As DNA, the CDR3 is TGTGCCAGCAGCTCGGGACTAGCAGGGACAGAGACCCAGTACTTC. The chain joins TRBV5-8 to TRBJ2-5; TRBD2 matches 9 bases. V gave up 3 bases and J gave up 4 bases; unmatched junction bases: 7. The CDR3 extends over 15 amino acids. Germline loops: CDR1 SGHTS, CDR2 YDEGEE.

This CDR3 is CASSSAAVAGRGDKVEQYF. The CDR3 DNA reads as TGTGCCAGCAGTTCCGCTGCTGTAGCGGGAAGGGGGGATAAGGTCGAGCAGTACTTC. The chain carries TRBV5-6 and TRBJ2-7, with 8 bases matching TRBD2. CDR1 and CDR2 from the germline V gene are SGHDT and YYEEEE. The CDR3 extends over 19 amino acids. V shed 5 bases and J 6 bases; nucleotides not matched to a gene: 25.

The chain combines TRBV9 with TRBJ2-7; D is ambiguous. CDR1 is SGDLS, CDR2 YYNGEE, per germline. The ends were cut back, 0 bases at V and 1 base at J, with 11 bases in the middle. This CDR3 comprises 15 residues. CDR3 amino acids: CASSVGKSASYEQYF. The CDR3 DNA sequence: TGTGCCAGCAGCGTAGGGAAGAGCGCGTCCTACGAGCAGTACTTC.

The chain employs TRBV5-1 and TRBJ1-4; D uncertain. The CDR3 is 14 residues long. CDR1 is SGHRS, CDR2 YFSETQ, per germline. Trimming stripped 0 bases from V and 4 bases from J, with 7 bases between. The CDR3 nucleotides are TGCGCCAGCAGCTTGGGGCAGGATAATGAAAAACTGTTTTTT. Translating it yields CASSLGQDNEKLFF.

CDR3 in amino acids: CASSQDSSGNDNEQFF. DNA for the CDR3: TGTGCCAGCAGCCAAGATAGTAGCGGGAACGACAATGAGCAGTTCTTC. V is TRBV4-2 and J is TRBJ2-1, with 8 positions matching TRBD2. Unmatched junction bases numbered 6, after V lost 0 bases and J lost 5 bases. There are 16 residues in the CDR3. CDR1 and CDR2 (germline): LGHNA, YNFKEQ.

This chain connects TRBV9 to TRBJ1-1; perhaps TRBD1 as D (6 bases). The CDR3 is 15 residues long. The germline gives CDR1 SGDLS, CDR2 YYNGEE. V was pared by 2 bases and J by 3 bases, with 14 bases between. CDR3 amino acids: CASSVLQAGDTEAFF. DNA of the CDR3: TGTGCCAGCAGCGTCCTACAGGCAGGGGACACTGAAGCTTTCTTT.

In DNA form, the CDR3 reads TGTGCCAGCAGCTTGACTCAGACCCGCGGCTACACCTTC. Translating gives CASSLTQTRGYTF. The rearrangement uses TRBV11-1 and TRBJ1-2; no reliable D call. The CDR3 totals 13 residues. Germline V CDR1 and CDR2: SGHAT, FQDESV (reference sequence). The V gene lost 3 bases and the J gene lost 8 bases, with 13 bases spanning the gap. Complete variable domain (other parts from reference TRBV11-1 and TRBJ1-2): EAEVAQSPRYKITEKSQAVAFWCDPISGHATLYWYRQILGQGPELLVQFQDESVVDDSQLPKDRFSAERLKGVDSTLKIQPAELGDSAMYLCASSLTQTRGYTFGSGTRLTVV.

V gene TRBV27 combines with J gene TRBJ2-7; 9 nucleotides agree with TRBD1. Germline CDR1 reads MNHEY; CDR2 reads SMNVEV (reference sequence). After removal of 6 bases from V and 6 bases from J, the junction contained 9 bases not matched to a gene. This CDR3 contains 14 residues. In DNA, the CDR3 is TGTGCCAGCAGCGAAGGACAGGGGAACGGCGAGCAGTACTTC. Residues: CASSEGQGNGEQYF.

DNA for the CDR3: TGTGCCAGCAGCTTCGGACAGGGTGCAGATACGCAGTATTTT. Protein: CASSFGQGADTQYF. The chain has TRBV7-2 and TRBJ2-3, with 8 bases that match TRBD1. This CDR3 is built from 14 residues. Germline trimming cut 3 bases from V and 4 bases from J; bases unmatched to any gene: 3. The germline gives CDR1 SGHTA, CDR2 FQGNSA.

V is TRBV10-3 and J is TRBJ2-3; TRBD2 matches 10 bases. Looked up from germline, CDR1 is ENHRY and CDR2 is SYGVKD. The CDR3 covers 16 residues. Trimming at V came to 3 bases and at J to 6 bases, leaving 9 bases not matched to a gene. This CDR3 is CAISESEREGRDTQYF. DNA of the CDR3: TGTGCCATCAGTGAATCTGAGCGGGAGGGTCGGGATACGCAGTATTTT.